These 29 T cell receptor beta chains were all obtained from the same sample, sequenced in a study of cytomegalovirus exposure and HLA in healthy donors. Primers: 60 Vbeta forward and 13 Jbeta reverse. Assay used: immunoSEQ multiplex PCR; TCRdb lists only in-frame clones, some missing. The sample shows some 150,000 clones, approximately 80% of them seen only once. Sequencing input: PBMCs. Receptors originate from a young man in good health and CMV-seropositive.

This chain uses TRBV7-9 with TRBJ2-2, with a possible D match to TRBD2 (5 bases). V was pared by 0 bases and J by 8 bases, with 10 bases between. CDR1 is SEHNR and CDR2 is FQNEAQ in the germline V gene (reference sequence). The CDR3 has 14 residues. The CDR3 bases are TGTGCCAGCAGCTTAGCCCCTGGGGAGGGGGAGCTGTTTTTT. Translated: CASSLAPGEGELFF.

The V call is TRBV11-2, the J call TRBJ1-5; tentative D call: TRBD1 (5 bases). Trimming pared 5 bases from V and 0 bases from J, leaving 8 bases between. The CDR3 has 14 residues. Per the germline V gene, CDR1 is SGHAT and CDR2 is FQNNGV. The CDR3 spells CASSKTDSNQPQHF. The CDR3 coding sequence is TGTGCCAGCAGCAAGACAGATAGCAATCAGCCCCAGCATTTT.

V usage is TRBV27 and J usage is TRBJ1-1, with D possibly matching TRBD1 (6 bases). There are 13 residues in the CDR3. Germline loops: CDR1 MNHEY, CDR2 SMNVEV (reference sequence). V lost 5 bases and J 8 bases, leaving 15 bases between the germline ends. CDR3 coding DNA: TGTGCCAGCAGTCTTACAGGGCCGGTGGAAGCTTTCTTT. Residues: CASSLTGPVEAFF.

This chain uses TRBV19 with TRBJ2-4; D is ambiguous. The V end was cut by 3 bases, the J end by 8 bases, with 17 bases between. Per the germline V gene, CDR1 is LNHDA and CDR2 is SQIVND (reference sequence). CDR3 length: 15 residues. This CDR3 is CASSIAAFPSDIQYF. The CDR3, as DNA: TGTGCCAGTAGTATTGCGGCCTTCCCCAGCGACATTCAGTACTTC.

The J gene is TRBJ2-7, the V gene TRBV5-5; TRBD2 matches 8 bases. The germline V gene encodes CDR1 SGHKS and CDR2 YYEKEE (reference sequence). The CDR3 consists of 14 residues. The V segment lost 1 base and the J segment 6 bases; nucleotides outside the gene matches: 6. In DNA, the CDR3 is TGTGCCAGCAGCTTGAGTAGCGGGATAGGCGAGCAGTACTTC. Its translation: CASSLSSGIGEQYF.

The chain joins TRBV5-5 to TRBJ1-2, with D perhaps matching TRBD1 (5 bases). This CDR3 has 15 residues. Germline-derived CDR1 and CDR2 are SGHKS and YYEKEE (reference sequence). Between the trimmed V and J ends, which lost 4 bases and 6 bases, there was a span of 19 bases. CDR3 residues: CASSLGAGVGDGYTF. The CDR3 DNA follows: TGTGCCAGCAGCCTTGGCGCGGGGGTAGGTGATGGCTACACCTTC. The complete variable domain, with remaining parts taken from reference TRBV5-5 and TRBJ1-2, reads DAGVTQSPTHLIKTRGQQVTLRCSPISGHKSVSWYQQVLGQGPQFIFQYYEKEERGRGNFPDRFSARQFPNYSSELNVNALLLGDSALYLCASSLGAGVGDGYTFGSGTRLTVV.

This clone was seen only once. The V call is TRBV28, the J call TRBJ1-6; weak D call: TRBD1 (6 bases). Trimming stripped 6 bases from V and 9 bases from J, with 18 bases between. Germline values: CDR1 MDHEN, CDR2 SYDVKM. The CDR3 covers 15 residues. This CDR3 is CASRSGQRGSSPLHF. DNA for the CDR3: TGTGCCAGCAGGTCGGGACAAAGGGGTAGTTCACCCCTCCACTTT. The full variable domain, rest sourced from reference TRBV28 and TRBJ1-6, is DVKVTQSSRYLVKRTGEKVFLECVQDMDHENMFWYRQDPGLGLRLIYFSYDVKMKEKGDIPEGYSVSREKKERFSLILESASTNQTSMYLCASRSGQRGSSPLHFGNGTRLTVT.

V gene TRBV5-8 combines with J gene TRBJ1-4, with TRBD1 as a possible D gene (5 bases). Germline assignment: CDR1 SGHTS and CDR2 YDEGEE. Trimming took off 4 bases at V and 4 bases at J, with 11 bases between the two ends. The CDR3 is 14 amino acids. CDR3 nucleotide sequence: TGTGCCAGCAGCAAGGGACTGATTAATGAAAAACTGTTTTTT. This codes for CASSKGLINEKLFF.

The V call is TRBV6-1, the J call TRBJ2-3; D remains ambiguous. This CDR3 comprises 14 residues. The V gene lost 1 base and the J gene lost 2 bases, with 7 bases spanning the gap. Germline loops: CDR1 MNHNS, CDR2 SASEGT. The CDR3 sequence: CASSEGSITDTQYF. In DNA form, the CDR3 reads TGTGCCAGCAGTGAAGGTTCTATCACAGATACGCAGTATTTT.

Regarding this clone: This sample includes further DNA sequences coding for the same CDR3. The J gene is TRBJ2-3, the V gene TRBV9, with D perhaps matching TRBD2 (5 bases). There are 15 residues in the CDR3. Trimming removed 0 bases at V and 0 bases at J, with 8 bases between. Per the germline V gene, CDR1 is SGDLS and CDR2 is YYNGEE. CDR3 sequence reads: CASSVGGGSTDTQYF. The CDR3 DNA reads TGTGCCAGCAGCGTAGGTGGAGGCAGCACAGATACGCAGTATTTT. Based on the CDR3 plus reference TRBV9 and TRBJ2-3, the full variable domain is DSGVTQTPKHLITATGQRVTLRCSPRSGDLSVYWYQQSLDQGLQFLIQYYNGEERAKGNILERFSAQQFPDLHSELNLSSLELGDSALYFCASSVGGGSTDTQYFGPGTRLTVL.

This clone has a single count. The chain employs TRBV7-2 and TRBJ1-1; 9 bases align to TRBD1. Germline lookup yields CDR1 SGHTA and CDR2 FQGNSA. The CDR3 extends over 15 amino acids. With V trimmed by 5 bases and J by 1 base, 5 bases remained unmatched. The CDR3 sequence is CASSTTTGGNTEAFF. DNA for the CDR3: TGTGCCAGCAGCACGACGACAGGGGGGAACACTGAAGCTTTCTTT.

The chain couples TRBV15 to TRBJ2-2, with D maybe TRBD1 (5 bases). V lost 5 bases to trimming and J lost 1 base, with 11 bases between them. The CDR3 contains 15 residues. Germline CDR1 and CDR2: LNHNV and YYDKDF (reference sequence). This CDR3 reads CATSPSRGNTGELFF. CDR3 DNA sequence: TGTGCCACCAGCCCCTCAAGGGGGAACACCGGGGAGCTGTTTTTT.

Of note for this clone: The junction departs from the called germline gene at one end, perhaps through a read error. The chain couples TRBV6-5 to TRBJ2-4; 7 nucleotides align to TRBD2. The CDR3 sequence is 13 residues long. CDR1 is MNHEY, CDR2 SVGAGI, per germline. The DNA for the CDR3 is TGTGCCAGCAAGGCGGGAGCCAAAAACAGTCAGTACTTC. It yields the protein CASKAGAKNSQYF.

This chain connects TRBV2 to TRBJ2-6; D call uncertain. CDR3 length: 17 residues. With 1 base removed from V and 0 bases from J, the gap between germline ends came to 10 bases. From germline, CDR1 is SNHLY and CDR2 FYNNEI. CDR3 residues: CASSEGAIYSGANVLTF. CDR3 DNA sequence: TGTGCCAGCAGTGAAGGGGCCATCTACTCTGGGGCCAACGTCCTGACTTTC. The entire variable domain, with the rest obtained from reference TRBV2 and TRBJ2-6, is as follows: EPEVTQTPSHQVTQMGQEVILRCVPISNHLYFYWYRQILGQKVEFLVSFYNNEISEKSEIFDDQFSVERPDGSNFTLKIRSTKLEDSAMYFCASSEGAIYSGANVLTFGAGSRLTVL.

This clone was found once. The V gene is TRBV14, the J gene TRBJ2-1; 10 bases agree with TRBD2. The CDR3 has 14 residues. Trimming removed 2 bases from V and 8 bases from J; junction bases left unmatched: 3. Germline lookup yields CDR1 SGHDN and CDR2 FVKESK. This CDR3 is CASSQLLAGDEQFF. The CDR3, as DNA: TGTGCCAGCAGCCAACTCCTAGCGGGAGATGAGCAGTTCTTC.

The rearrangement joins TRBV7-9 to TRBJ1-2, with D uncertain. Between the trimmed V and J ends, which lost 1 base and 5 bases, there was a span of 8 bases. The CDR3 runs to 13 residues. Germline-derived CDR1 and CDR2 are SEHNR and FQNEAQ (reference sequence). CDR3: CASSLGEGYGYTF. The CDR3 DNA is TGTGCCAGCAGCTTAGGGGAGGGATATGGCTACACCTTC. Full variable domain (remainder filled in from reference TRBV7-9 and TRBJ1-2): DTGVSQNPRHKITKRGQNVTFRCDPISEHNRLYWYRQTLGQGPEFLTYFQNEAQLEKSRLLSDRFSAERPKGSFSTLEIQRTEQGDSAMYLCASSLGEGYGYTFGSGTRLTVV.

This clone was picked up one time. The chain recombines TRBV7-9 with TRBJ1-1; a weak D match, TRBD1 (5 bases). The V end was cut by 8 bases, the J end by 1 base, with 20 bases between. This CDR3 region has 16 residues. CDR1 is SEHNR, CDR2 FQNEAQ, per germline (reference sequence). The CDR3 nucleotides are TGTGCCAGCGGGGACGGAAGTCTGGGAGGGAACACTGAAGCTTTCTTT. Translation: CASGDGSLGGNTEAFF.

V is TRBV7-3 and J is TRBJ1-2, with 7 bases identical to TRBD1. The V and J ends lost 5 bases and 9 bases, in that order; junction bases with no gene match: 9. This CDR3 has 13 residues. Per germline, CDR1 SGHTA and CDR2 FQGTGA. The CDR3: CASSQDPGGRYTF. Here the CDR3 DNA reads TGTGCCAGCAGCCAAGATCCAGGGGGGCGCTACACCTTC.

About this clone itself: The same CDR3 also results from other DNA sequences found in this sample. The chain uses TRBV4-3 and TRBJ1-1; 7 bases fit TRBD1. The trim removed 2 bases at V and 2 bases at J, leaving 8 bases unmatched. The CDR3 is 16 residues long. Germline CDR1 reads LGHNA; CDR2 reads YSLEER. The CDR3 DNA is TGCGCCAGCAGCCAAAAGGCAGGGGGTTATAACACTGAAGCTTTCTTT. Amino acid sequence: CASSQKAGGYNTEAFF.

The chain carries TRBV6-5 and TRBJ1-3; no firm D call. Germline lookup yields CDR1 MNHEY and CDR2 SVGAGI. The germline V and J ends were trimmed by 6 bases and 0 bases, with 9 bases remaining between them. There are 14 residues in the CDR3. In nucleotides, the CDR3 is TGTGCCAGCAGGCCGGGATCCTCTGGAAACACCATATATTTT. Residues: CASRPGSSGNTIYF.

V is TRBV6-1 and J is TRBJ2-1; 8 bases agree with TRBD2. The CDR3 sequence is 15 residues long. With V trimmed by 0 bases and J by 8 bases, 6 bases remained unmatched. CDR1 and CDR2 (germline): MNHNS, SASEGT. In nucleotides, the CDR3 is TGTGCCAGCAGTGAAGCGCCGGGACTAGTCGATGAGCAGTTCTTC. Its translation is CASSEAPGLVDEQFF.

The rearrangement joins TRBV28 to TRBJ1-5; D is unresolved. V was shortened by 2 bases and J by 4 bases, with 9 bases between the two germline ends. CDR1 is MDHEN and CDR2 is SYDVKM in the germline V gene. The CDR3 has 14 residues. The CDR3 protein is CASSLPGPNQPQHF. CDR3 bases: TGTGCCAGCAGTTTACCAGGCCCTAATCAGCCCCAGCATTTT.

The V call is TRBV12-5, the J call TRBJ2-5; 11 bases match TRBD2. J gave up 1 base and V 5 bases, and 0 bases lay outside the gene matches. The V gene's germline CDR1 is LGHNT and CDR2 FRNRAP. CDR3 size: 14 residues. The CDR3 region has the DNA TGTGCTAGTGGTCTAGCGGGAGGCCAAGAGACCCAGTACTTC. Residues: CASGLAGGQETQYF.

The chain recombines TRBV5-1 with TRBJ2-7; the D is unclear. Germline values: CDR1 SGHRS, CDR2 YFSETQ. CDR3 length: 13 residues. Between the trimmed V and J ends, which lost 2 bases and 2 bases, there was a span of 8 bases. The CDR3 bases are TGCGCCAGCAGCTTACGAGACACCTACGAGCAGTACTTC. Translated, it gives CASSLRDTYEQYF.

This chain uses TRBV10-2 with TRBJ2-3; the match to TRBD2 covers 8 bases. CDR1 and CDR2 (germline): WSHSY, SAAADI. This CDR3 has 17 residues. J was trimmed by 2 bases and V by 0 bases; bases with no gene match: 7. The CDR3 reads CASSESGSGGLTDTQYF. In nucleotides, the CDR3 is TGCGCCAGCAGTGAGTCGGGGTCGGGAGGGCTCACAGATACGCAGTATTTT.

The CDR3 DNA reads as TGTGCCAGCAGCGCGGGAGGCCTCTACAATGAGCAGTTCTTC. This encodes CASSAGGLYNEQFF. The V gene is TRBV9, the J gene TRBJ2-1, with 7 bases matching TRBD2. Germline CDR1 is SGDLS and CDR2 is YYNGEE. J gave up 3 bases and V 3 bases, and 3 bases lay outside the gene matches. The CDR3 is 14 amino acids. The full variable domain, completed using reference TRBV9 and TRBJ2-1, is DSGVTQTPKHLITATGQRVTLRCSPRSGDLSVYWYQQSLDQGLQFLIQYYNGEERAKGNILERFSAQQFPDLHSELNLSSLELGDSALYFCASSAGGLYNEQFFGPGTRLTVL.

The rearrangement links TRBV27 to TRBJ2-1, with 16 bases fitting TRBD2. Unmatched junction bases numbered 5, after V lost 0 bases and J lost 12 bases. The germline V gene encodes CDR1 MNHEY and CDR2 SMNVEV (reference sequence). The CDR3 length is 16 residues. The CDR3 sequence is CASSLSGTSGGAWQFF. Written as DNA, the CDR3 is TGTGCCAGCAGTTTATCGGGGACTAGCGGGGGGGCCTGGCAGTTCTTC.

The chain employs TRBV27 and TRBJ2-1, with TRBD2 matching over 7 bases. The CDR3 has 15 amino acids. V shed 4 bases and J 4 bases; nucleotides not matched to a gene: 7. CDR1 MNHEY and CDR2 SMNVEV come from the germline V gene (reference sequence). As DNA, the CDR3 is TGTGCCAGCAGTTACGAGCGGGGCCCATACAATGAGCAGTTCTTC. Translation: CASSYERGPYNEQFF.

This clone showed up just a few times. The chain uses TRBV6-5 and TRBJ1-3; possible D gene TRBD1, 6 bases. This CDR3 has 14 amino acids. Germline V gives CDR1 MNHEY, CDR2 SVGAGI. V was trimmed by 6 bases and J by 2 bases, leaving 11 bases between them. This CDR3 reads CASRRQGTGNTIYF. CDR3 nucleotide sequence: TGTGCCAGCAGACGCCAGGGGACTGGAAACACCATATATTTT.